The clone carrying this TCR beta chain was counted only a few times. Original processing methods: Reference gene primer amplification gave estimated nucleated cell counts. Clones were sequenced by immunoSEQ multiplex PCR, and TCRdb holds only the in-frame ones, with some missing. V, J and clone size are those of that table, while D and trimming were read from the DNA. The table records roughly 52,000 clones, 82% of them present only once. Germline assignment: CDR1 SGDLS and CDR2 YYNGEE. The V and J ends lost 3 bases and 0 bases respectively, with 7 bases between them. The CDR3 is 14 amino acids. Seattle cases were enrolled at active infection and followed longitudinally. This entry comes from a study of blood T cell repertoires in COVID-19.

Sequencing was performed on peripheral blood. The TCR comes from a man older than 75 with COVID-19, enrolled during active disease. The genes are TRBV9 and TRBJ1-3; D is ambiguous. The DNA of the CDR3 is TGTGCCAGCAGCGCCGCGGACTCTGGAAACACCATATATTTT. This translates into CASSAADSGNTIYF.